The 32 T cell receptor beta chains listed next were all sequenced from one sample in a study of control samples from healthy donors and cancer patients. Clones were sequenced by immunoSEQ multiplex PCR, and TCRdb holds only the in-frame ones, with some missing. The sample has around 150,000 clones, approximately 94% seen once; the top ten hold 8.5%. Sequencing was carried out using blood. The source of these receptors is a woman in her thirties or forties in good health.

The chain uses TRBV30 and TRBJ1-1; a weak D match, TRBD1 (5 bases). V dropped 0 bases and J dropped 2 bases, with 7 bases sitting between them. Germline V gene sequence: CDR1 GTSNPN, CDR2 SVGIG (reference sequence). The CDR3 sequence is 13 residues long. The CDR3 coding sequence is TGTGCCTGGAGTGTGACAGTTAACACTGAAGCTTTCTTT. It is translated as CAWSVTVNTEAFF.

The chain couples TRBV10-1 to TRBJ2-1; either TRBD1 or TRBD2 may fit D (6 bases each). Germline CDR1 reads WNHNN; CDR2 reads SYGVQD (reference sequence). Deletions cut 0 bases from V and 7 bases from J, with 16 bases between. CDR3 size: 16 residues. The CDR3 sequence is CASSESRGRGSNEQFF. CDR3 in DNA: TGCGCCAGCAGTGAGTCGCGGGGCAGGGGTAGTAATGAGCAGTTCTTC.

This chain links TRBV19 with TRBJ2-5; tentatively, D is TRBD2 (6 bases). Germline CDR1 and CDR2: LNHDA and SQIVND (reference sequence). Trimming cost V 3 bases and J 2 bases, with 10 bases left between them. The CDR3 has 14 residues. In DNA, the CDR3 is TGTGCCAGTAGTATGAGAGGAGGGCAAGAGACCCAGTACTTC. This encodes CASSMRGGQETQYF.

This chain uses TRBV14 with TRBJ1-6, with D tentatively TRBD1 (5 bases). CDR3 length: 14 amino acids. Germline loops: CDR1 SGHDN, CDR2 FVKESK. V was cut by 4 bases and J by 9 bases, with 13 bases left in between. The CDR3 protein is CASSPRRAASPLHF. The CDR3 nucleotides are TGTGCCAGCAGCCCCCGCAGGGCGGCTTCACCCCTCCACTTT.

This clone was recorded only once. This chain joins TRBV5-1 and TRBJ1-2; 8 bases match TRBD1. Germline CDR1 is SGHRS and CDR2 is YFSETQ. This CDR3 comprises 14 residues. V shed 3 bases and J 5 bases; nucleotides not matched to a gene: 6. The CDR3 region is CASSSGQGWYGYTF. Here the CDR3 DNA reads TGCGCCAGCAGCTCCGGACAGGGCTGGTATGGCTACACCTTC. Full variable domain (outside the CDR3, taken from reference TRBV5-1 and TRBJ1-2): KAGVTQTPRYLIKTRGQQVTLSCSPISGHRSVSWYQQTPGQGLQFLFEYFSETQRNKGNFPGRFSGRQFSNSRSEMNVSTLELGDSALYLCASSSGQGWYGYTFGSGTRLTVV.

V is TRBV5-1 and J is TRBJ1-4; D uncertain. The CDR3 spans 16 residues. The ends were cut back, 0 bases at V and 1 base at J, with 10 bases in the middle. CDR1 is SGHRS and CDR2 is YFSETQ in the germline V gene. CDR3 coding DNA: TGCGCCAGCAGCTTGGCAGTGCAGAAAACTAATGAAAAACTGTTTTTT. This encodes CASSLAVQKTNEKLFF.

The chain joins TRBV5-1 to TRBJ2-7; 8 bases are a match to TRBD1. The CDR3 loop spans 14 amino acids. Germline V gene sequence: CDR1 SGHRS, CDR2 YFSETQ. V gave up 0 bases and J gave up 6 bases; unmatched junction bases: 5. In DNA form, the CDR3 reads TGCGCCAGCAGCTTGGGAGGACAGGGTGGCGAGCAGTACTTC. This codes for CASSLGGQGGEQYF.

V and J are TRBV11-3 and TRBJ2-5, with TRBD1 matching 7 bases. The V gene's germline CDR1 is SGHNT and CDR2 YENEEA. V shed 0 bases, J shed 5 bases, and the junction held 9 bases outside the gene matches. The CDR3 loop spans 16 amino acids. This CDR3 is CASSLDGTAPSETQYF. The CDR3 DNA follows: TGTGCCAGCAGCTTAGACGGGACAGCCCCGTCGGAGACCCAGTACTTC.

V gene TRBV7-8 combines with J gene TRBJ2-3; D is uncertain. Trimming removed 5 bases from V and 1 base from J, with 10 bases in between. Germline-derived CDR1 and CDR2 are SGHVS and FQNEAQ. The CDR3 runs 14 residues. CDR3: CASSPHSRTDTQYF. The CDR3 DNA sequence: TGTGCCAGCAGCCCACACTCCCGCACAGATACGCAGTATTTT.

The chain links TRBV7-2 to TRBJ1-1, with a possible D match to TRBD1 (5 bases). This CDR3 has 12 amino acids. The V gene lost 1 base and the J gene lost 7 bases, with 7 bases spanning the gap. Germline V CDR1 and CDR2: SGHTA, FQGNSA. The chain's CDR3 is CASSLVGGEAFF. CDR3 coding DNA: TGTGCCAGCAGCTTAGTCGGGGGTGAAGCTTTCTTT.

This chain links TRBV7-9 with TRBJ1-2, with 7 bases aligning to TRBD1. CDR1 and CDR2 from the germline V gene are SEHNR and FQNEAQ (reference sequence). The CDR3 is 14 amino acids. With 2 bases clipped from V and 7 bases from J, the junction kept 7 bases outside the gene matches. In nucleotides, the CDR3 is TGTGCCAGCAGCTTAAGAGGGGGCAGTACTGGCTACACCTTC. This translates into CASSLRGGSTGYTF.

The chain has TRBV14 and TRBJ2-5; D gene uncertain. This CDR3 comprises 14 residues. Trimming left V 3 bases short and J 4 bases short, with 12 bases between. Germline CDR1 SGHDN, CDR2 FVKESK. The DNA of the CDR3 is TGTGCCAGCAGCCAGCACCCCTGGGGAGAGACCCAGTACTTC. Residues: CASSQHPWGETQYF.

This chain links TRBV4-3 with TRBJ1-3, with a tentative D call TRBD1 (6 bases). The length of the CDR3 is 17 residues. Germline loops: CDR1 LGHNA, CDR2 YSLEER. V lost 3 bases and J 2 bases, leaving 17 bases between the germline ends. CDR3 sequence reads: CASSQENTGRAGNTIYF. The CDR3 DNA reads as TGCGCCAGCAGCCAGGAAAACACAGGGAGGGCTGGAAACACCATATATTTT.

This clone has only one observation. CDR3 in amino acids: CASSLEGSKAFF. The CDR3 DNA reads TGTGCCAGTAGTCTGGAGGGATCTAAGGCTTTCTTT. The chain joins TRBV19 to TRBJ1-1; D remains ambiguous. The germline V and J ends were trimmed by 5 bases and 11 bases, with 15 bases remaining between them. Germline V gene sequence: CDR1 LNHDA, CDR2 SQIVND (reference sequence). The CDR3 has 12 amino acids. The full variable domain, its missing parts supplied by reference TRBV19 and TRBJ1-1, is DGGITQSPKYLFRKEGQNVTLSCEQNLNHDAMYWYRQDPGQGLRLIYYSQIVNDFQKGDIAEGYSVSREKKESFPLTVTSAQKNPTAFYLCASSLEGSKAFFGQGTRLTVV.

CDR3 protein: CASSLTVPMMYGYTF. Written as DNA, the CDR3 is TGTGCCAGCAGCCTGACTGTGCCAATGATGTATGGCTACACCTTC. The chain combines TRBV6-5 with TRBJ1-2; no definite D call. This CDR3 has 15 residues. The germline CDR1 and CDR2 sequences are MNHEY and SVGAGI. The germline V and J ends were trimmed by 6 bases and 5 bases, with 19 bases remaining between them.

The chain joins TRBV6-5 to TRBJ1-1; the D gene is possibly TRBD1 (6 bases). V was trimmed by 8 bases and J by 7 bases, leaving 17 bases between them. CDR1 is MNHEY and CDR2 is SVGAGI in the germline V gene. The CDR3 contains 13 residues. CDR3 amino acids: CASLYVRGGEAFF. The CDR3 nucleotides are TGTGCCAGCCTTTACGTTAGGGGGGGTGAAGCTTTCTTT.

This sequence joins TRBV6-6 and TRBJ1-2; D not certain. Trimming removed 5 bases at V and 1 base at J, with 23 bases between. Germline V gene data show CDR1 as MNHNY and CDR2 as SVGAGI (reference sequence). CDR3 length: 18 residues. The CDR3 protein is CASSPHPGPGDLNYGYTF. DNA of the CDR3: TGTGCCAGCAGTCCTCACCCGGGCCCGGGAGACCTTAACTATGGCTACACCTTC.

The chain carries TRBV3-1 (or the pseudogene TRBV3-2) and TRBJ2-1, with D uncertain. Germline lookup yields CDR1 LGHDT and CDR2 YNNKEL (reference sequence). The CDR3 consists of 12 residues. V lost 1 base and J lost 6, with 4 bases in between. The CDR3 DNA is TGTGCCAGCAGCCAAGTTATCAATGAGCAGTTCTTC. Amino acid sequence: CASSQVINEQFF.

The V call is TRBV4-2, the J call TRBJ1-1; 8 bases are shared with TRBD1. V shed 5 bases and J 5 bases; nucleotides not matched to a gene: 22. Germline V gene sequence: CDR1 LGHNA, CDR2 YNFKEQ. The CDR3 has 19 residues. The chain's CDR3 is CASSSYRGLESGGKTEAFF. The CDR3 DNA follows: TGTGCCAGCAGCTCGTACAGGGGGTTGGAATCTGGTGGGAAGACTGAAGCTTTCTTT.

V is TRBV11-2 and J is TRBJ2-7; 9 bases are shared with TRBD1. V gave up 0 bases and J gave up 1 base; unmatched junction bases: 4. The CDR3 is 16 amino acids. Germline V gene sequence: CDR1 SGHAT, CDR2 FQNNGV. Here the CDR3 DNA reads TGTGCCAGCAGCTTAGATCTGGGGACAGGGTCCTACGAGCAGTACTTC. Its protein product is CASSLDLGTGSYEQYF.

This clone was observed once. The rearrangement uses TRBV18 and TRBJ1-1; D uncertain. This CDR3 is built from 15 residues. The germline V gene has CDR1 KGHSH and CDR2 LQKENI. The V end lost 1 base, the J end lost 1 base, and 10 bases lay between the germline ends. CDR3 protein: CASSPLLAENTEAFF. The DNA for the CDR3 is TGTGCCAGCTCACCACTTCTGGCGGAGAACACTGAAGCTTTCTTT.

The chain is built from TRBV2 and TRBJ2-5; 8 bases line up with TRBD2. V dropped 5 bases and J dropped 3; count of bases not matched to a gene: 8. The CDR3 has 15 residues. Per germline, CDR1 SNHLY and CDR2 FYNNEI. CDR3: CASSRMTSAKETQYF. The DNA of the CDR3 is TGTGCCAGCAGTCGGATGACTAGCGCTAAAGAGACCCAGTACTTC.

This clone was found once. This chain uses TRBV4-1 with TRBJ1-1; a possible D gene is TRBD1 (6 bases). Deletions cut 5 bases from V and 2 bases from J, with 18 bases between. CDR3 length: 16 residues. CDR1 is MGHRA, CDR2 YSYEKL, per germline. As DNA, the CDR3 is TGCGCCAGCAGCTCGGGGGCAGGAGGTCTCAACACTGAAGCTTTCTTT. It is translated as CASSSGAGGLNTEAFF.

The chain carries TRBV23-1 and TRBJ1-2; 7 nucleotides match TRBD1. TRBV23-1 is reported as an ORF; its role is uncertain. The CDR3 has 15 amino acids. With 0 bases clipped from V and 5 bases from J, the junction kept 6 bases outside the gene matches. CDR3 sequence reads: CASSQSGDSRYGYTF. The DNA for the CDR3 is TGCGCCAGCAGTCAATCGGGGGACAGCCGGTATGGCTACACCTTC.

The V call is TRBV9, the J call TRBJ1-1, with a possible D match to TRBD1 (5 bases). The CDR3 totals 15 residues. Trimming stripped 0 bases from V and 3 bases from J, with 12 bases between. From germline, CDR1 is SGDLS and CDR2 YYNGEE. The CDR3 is CASSVGQGIYTEAFF. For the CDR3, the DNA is TGTGCCAGCAGCGTAGGTCAGGGTATATACACTGAAGCTTTCTTT.

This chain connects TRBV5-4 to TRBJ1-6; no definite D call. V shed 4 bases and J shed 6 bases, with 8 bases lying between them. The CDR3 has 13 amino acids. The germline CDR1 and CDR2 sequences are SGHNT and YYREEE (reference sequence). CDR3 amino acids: CASSPDRNSPLHF. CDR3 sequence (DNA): TGTGCCAGCAGCCCAGACCGTAATTCACCCCTCCACTTT.

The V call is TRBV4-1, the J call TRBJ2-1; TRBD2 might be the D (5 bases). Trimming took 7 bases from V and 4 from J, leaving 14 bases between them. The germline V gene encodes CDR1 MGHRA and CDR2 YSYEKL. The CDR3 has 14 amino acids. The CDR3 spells CASTMREWYNEQFF. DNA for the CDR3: TGCGCCAGCACCATGAGGGAGTGGTACAATGAGCAGTTCTTC.

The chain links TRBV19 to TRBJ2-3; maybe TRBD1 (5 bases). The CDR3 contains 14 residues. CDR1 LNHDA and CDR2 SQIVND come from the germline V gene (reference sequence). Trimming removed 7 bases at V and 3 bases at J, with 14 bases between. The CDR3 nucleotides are TGTGCCAGTACCATCGGTGGGGCTACAGATACGCAGTATTTT. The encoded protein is CASTIGGATDTQYF.

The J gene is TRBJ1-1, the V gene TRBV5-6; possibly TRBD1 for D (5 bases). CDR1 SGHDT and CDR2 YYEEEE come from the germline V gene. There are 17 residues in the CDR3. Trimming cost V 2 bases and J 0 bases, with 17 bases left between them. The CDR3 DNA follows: TGTGCCAGCAGCTTCATGAGACGGGGGACCCTGAACACTGAAGCTTTCTTT. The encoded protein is CASSFMRRGTLNTEAFF.

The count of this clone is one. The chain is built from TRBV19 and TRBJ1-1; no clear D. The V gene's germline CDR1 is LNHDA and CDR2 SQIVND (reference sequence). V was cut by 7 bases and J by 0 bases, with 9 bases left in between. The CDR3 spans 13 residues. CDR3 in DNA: TGTGCCAGTACCTTCTCGATGAACACTGAAGCTTTCTTT. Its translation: CASTFSMNTEAFF.

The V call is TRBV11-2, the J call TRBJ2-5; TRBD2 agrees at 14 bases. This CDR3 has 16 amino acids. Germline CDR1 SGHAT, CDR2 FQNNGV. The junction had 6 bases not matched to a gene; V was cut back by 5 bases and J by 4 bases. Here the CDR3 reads CASSTGTSGRRETQYF. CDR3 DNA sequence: TGTGCCAGCAGCACCGGGACTAGCGGGAGAAGAGAGACCCAGTACTTC.

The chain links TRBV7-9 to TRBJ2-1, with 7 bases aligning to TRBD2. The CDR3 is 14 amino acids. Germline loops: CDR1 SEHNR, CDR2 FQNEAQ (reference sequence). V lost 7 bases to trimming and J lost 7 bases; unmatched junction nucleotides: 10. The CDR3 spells CASIPGRGRNEQFF. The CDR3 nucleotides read TGTGCCAGCATCCCCGGGCGGGGGAGGAATGAGCAGTTCTTC.